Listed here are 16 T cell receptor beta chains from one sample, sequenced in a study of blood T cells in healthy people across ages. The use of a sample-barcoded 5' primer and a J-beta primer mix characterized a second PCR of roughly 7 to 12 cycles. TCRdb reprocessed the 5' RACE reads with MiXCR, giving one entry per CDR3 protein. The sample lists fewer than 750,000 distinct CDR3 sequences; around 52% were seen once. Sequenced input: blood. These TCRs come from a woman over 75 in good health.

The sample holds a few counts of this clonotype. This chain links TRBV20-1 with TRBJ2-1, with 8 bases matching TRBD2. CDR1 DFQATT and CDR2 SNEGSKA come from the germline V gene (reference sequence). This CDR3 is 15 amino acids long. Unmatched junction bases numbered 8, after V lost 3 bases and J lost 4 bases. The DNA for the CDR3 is TGCAGTGCTAGGAGCAGCGGGGGAGGATACAATGAGCAGTTCTTC. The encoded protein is CSARSSGGGYNEQFF.

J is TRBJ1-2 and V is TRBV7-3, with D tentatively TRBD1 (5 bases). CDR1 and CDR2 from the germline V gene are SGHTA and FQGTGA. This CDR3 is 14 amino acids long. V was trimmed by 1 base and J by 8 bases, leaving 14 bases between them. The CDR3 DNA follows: TGTGCCAGCAGCTTAATGGGGACCGGGATAGGCTACACCTTC. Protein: CASSLMGTGIGYTF.

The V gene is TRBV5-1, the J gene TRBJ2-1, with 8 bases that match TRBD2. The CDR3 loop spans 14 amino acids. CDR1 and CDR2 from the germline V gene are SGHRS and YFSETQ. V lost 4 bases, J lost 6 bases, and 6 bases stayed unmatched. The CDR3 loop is CASSVVAGGNEQFF. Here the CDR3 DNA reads TGCGCCAGCAGCGTGGTGGCGGGAGGCAATGAGCAGTTCTTC.

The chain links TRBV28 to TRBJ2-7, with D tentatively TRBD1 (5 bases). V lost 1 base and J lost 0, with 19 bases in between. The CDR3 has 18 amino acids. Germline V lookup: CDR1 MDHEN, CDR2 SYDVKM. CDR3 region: CASSLSGSPLGASYEQYF. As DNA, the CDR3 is TGTGCCAGCAGTTTATCTGGCAGCCCCTTAGGGGCCTCCTACGAGCAGTACTTC.

In DNA, the CDR3 is TGTGCCAGCAGTCCCGGCGACAGGGGAGTAGGCGAGCAGTACTTC. Amino acids: CASSPGDRGVGEQYF. J is TRBJ2-7 and V is TRBV25-1, with TRBD1 identical over 8 bases. The junction had 12 bases not matched to a gene; V was cut back by 5 bases and J by 6 bases. The CDR3 has 15 residues. Germline assignment: CDR1 MGHDK and CDR2 SYGVNS.

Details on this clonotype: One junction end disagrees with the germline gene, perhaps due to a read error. The CDR3 coding sequence is TGTGCCAGTGGCGGGGTTGATACAGATACGGAGTATTTT. It codes for CASGGVDTDTEYF. This chain joins TRBV3-1 and TRBJ2-3; D may be TRBD2 (6 bases). The CDR3 is 13 amino acids. CDR1 and CDR2 (germline): LGHDT, YNNKEL (reference sequence).

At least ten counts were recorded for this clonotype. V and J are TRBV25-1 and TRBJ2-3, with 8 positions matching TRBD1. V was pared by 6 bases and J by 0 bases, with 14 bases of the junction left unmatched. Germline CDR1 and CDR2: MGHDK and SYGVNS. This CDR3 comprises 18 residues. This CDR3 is CASSTAGQDVSSTDTQYF. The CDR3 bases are TGTGCCAGCAGCACTGCGGGACAGGACGTTTCTAGCACAGATACGCAGTATTTT.

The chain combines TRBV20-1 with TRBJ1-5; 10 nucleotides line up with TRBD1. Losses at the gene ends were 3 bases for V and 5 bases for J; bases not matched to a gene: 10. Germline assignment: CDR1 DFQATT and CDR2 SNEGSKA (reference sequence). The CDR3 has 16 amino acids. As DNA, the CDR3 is TGCAGTGCTAGGCCGGACAGGGGGTCAACTCATCAGCCCCAGCATTTT. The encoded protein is CSARPDRGSTHQPQHF.

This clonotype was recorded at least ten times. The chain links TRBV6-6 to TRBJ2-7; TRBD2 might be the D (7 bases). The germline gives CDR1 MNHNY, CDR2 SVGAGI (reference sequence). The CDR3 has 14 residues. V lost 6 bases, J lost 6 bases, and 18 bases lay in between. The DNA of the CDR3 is TGTGCCAGCAGAAACAACGGGGGGCTGGGCGAGCAGTACTTC. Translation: CASRNNGGLGEQYF.

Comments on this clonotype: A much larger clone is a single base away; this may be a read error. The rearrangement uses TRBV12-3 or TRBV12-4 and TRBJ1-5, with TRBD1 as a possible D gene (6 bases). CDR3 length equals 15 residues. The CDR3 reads CVSSPQGGGNQPQHF. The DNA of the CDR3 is TGTGTCAGCAGCCCACAGGGAGGGGGCAATCAGCCCCAGCATTTT.

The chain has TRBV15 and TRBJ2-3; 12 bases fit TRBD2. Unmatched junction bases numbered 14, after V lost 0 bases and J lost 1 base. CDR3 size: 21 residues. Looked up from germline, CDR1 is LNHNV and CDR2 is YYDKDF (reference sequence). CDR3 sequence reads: CATSREFSLTSGRVGTDTQYF. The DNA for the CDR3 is TGTGCCACCAGCAGAGAATTCTCCTTGACTAGCGGGAGAGTCGGCACAGATACGCAGTATTTT.

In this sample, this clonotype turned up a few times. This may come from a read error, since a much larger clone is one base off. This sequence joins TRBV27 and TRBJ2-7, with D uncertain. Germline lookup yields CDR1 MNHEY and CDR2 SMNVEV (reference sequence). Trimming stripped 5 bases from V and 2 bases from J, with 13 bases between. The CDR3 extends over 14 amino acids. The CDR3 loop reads CASSDWFPTYEQYF. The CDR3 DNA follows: TGTGCCAGCAGTGATTGGTTCCCAACCTACGAGCAGTACTTC.

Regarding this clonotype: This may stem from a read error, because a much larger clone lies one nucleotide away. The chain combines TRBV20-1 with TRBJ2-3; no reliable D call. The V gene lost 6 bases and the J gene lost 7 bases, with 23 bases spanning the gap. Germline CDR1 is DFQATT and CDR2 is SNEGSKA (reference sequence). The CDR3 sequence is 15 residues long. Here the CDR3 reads CSAPYPSTRGYTQYF. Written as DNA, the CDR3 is TGCAGTGCCCCATATCCCAGCACTCGAGGATATACGCAGTATTTT.

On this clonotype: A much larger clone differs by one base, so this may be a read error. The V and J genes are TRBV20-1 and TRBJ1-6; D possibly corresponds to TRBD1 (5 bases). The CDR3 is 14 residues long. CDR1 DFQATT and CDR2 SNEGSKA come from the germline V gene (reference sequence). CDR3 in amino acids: CSARVTGPGSPPHF. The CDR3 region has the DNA TGCAGTGCTAGAGTGACGGGGCCGGGTTCACCCCCCCACTTT.

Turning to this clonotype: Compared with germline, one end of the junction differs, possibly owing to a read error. CDR3 nucleotides: TGTGCCGGCAGCCTACTAGCGGCATCCTACAATGAGCAGTTCTTC. This gives the protein CAGSLLAASYNEQFF. The chain links TRBV27 to TRBJ2-1; 8 bases agree with TRBD2. The CDR3 has 15 residues. Germline values: CDR1 MNHEY, CDR2 SMNVEV (reference sequence).

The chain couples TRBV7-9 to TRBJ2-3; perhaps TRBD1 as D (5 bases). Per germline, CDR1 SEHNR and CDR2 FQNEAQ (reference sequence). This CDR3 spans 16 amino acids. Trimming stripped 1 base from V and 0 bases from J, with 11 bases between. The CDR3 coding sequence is TGTGCCAGCAGCTTAGAGGGGCAGGGTAGCACAGATACGCAGTATTTT. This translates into CASSLEGQGSTDTQYF.